These T cell receptor beta chains were read from a single sample in a study of blood T cell repertoires in COVID-19. Sequenced by immunoSEQ multiplex PCR; TCRdb stores in-frame clones only, minus some. The table lists about 110,000 clones, over 55% of them singletons, with 0.8% to 1% in the top ten. The specimen sequenced was peripheral blood. The source is a human donor with acute or convalescent COVID-19. The donor label of this sample is uncertain. Both conserved end residues are part of each CDR3. Fields, in order: V gene, clone size, CDR3 protein. The size entry is marked missing in some rows and otherwise reads once, few, many or a size class.

v_gene: TRBV5-1; abundance: few; CDR3aa: CASGPDRGSSYNEQFF
v_gene: TRBV27; abundance: .; CDR3aa: CASSPYDRGGSDTQYF
v_gene: TRBV4-1; abundance: few; CDR3aa: CASSQDRLYGYTF
v_gene: TRBV5-5; abundance: .; CDR3aa: CASSLLGEREAFF
v_gene: TRBV7-6; abundance: .; CDR3aa: CASRPGTSGGPSSYNEQFF
v_gene: TRBV5-1; abundance: .; CDR3aa: CASNPGGRTGHGSEQYF
v_gene: TRBV2; abundance: .; CDR3aa: CAGSEAQGSDTEAFF
v_gene: TRBV6-2/TRBV6-3; abundance: few; CDR3aa: CASSFAGQGGGDTQYF
v_gene: TRBV7-9; abundance: .; CDR3aa: CASSLVLAVWDTQYF
v_gene: TRBV30; abundance: .; CDR3aa: CAWSGGSWGQGAEAFF
v_gene: TRBV29-1; abundance: many; CDR3aa: CSVVTGGAYGYTF
v_gene: TRBV6-1; abundance: once; CDR3aa: CASSERQGARLYYGYTF
v_gene: TRBV5-4; abundance: .; CDR3aa: CASSEGQARRGSPLHF
v_gene: TRBV11-2; abundance: .; CDR3aa: CASSLPYRGLGGYTF
v_gene: TRBV7-9; abundance: .; CDR3aa: CASRTGSDGAEAFF
v_gene: TRBV5-1; abundance: once; CDR3aa: CASSLGTSGKVNEQFF
v_gene: TRBV5-1; abundance: once; CDR3aa: CASSLRTSGLAGGLVRYNEQFF
v_gene: TRBV14; abundance: .; CDR3aa: CASSQLGQGLGAQYF
v_gene: TRBV24-1; abundance: .; CDR3aa: CATSDSGVTEAFF
v_gene: TRBV18; abundance: .; CDR3aa: CASSPQGGGGTEAFF
v_gene: TRBV2; abundance: once; CDR3aa: CASSARGGRNTIYF
v_gene: TRBV28; abundance: many; CDR3aa: CASSFRGLHNEQFF
v_gene: TRBV3-1/TRBV3-2; abundance: .; CDR3aa: CAIQGDNGYTF
v_gene: TRBV10-1; abundance: few; CDR3aa: CASVLSGISNYGYTF
v_gene: TRBV3-1/TRBV3-2; abundance: few; CDR3aa: CAAEGPLQLFF
v_gene: TRBV5-5; abundance: .; CDR3aa: CASSPRGDKNTEAFF
v_gene: TRBV3-1/TRBV3-2; abundance: .; CDR3aa: CASSQDRGRDYGYTF
v_gene: TRBV28; abundance: few; CDR3aa: CASSLRNWEGNQPQHF
v_gene: TRBV27; abundance: few; CDR3aa: CASSSLGASFF
v_gene: TRBV6-5; abundance: .; CDR3aa: CASNGQAKNTEAFF
v_gene: TRBV5-6; abundance: once; CDR3aa: CASSPIGQGRVHEQFF
v_gene: TRBV5-8; abundance: .; CDR3aa: CASSLEPYRQYF
v_gene: TRBV6-1; abundance: .; CDR3aa: CASSERREQFF
v_gene: TRBV2; abundance: .; CDR3aa: CASGLGRTGVSGNTIYF
v_gene: TRBV20-1; abundance: .; CDR3aa: CSASPSGQKGRTGELFF
v_gene: TRBV5-1; abundance: medium-sized; CDR3aa: CASGIGTSGGYEQYF
v_gene: TRBV5-1; abundance: .; CDR3aa: CASSGRMGPGYTF
v_gene: TRBV6-5; abundance: .; CDR3aa: CASTWDRSGNTIYF
v_gene: TRBV5-1; abundance: .; CDR3aa: CASRDSGGRQYF
v_gene: TRBV6-4; abundance: .; CDR3aa: CASSRQAWTGHGYTF
v_gene: TRBV12-1; abundance: .; CDR3aa: CASSFGGGETDTQYF
v_gene: TRBV27; abundance: .; CDR3aa: CASSSSRTSGGNKNIQYF
v_gene: TRBV3-1/TRBV3-2; abundance: .; CDR3aa: CASSRYDRGSYNEQFF
v_gene: TRBV7-3; abundance: few; CDR3aa: CASSPYYRNTGELFF
v_gene: TRBV7-3; abundance: .; CDR3aa: CASSLRDRGSYNEQFF
v_gene: TRBV7-8; abundance: .; CDR3aa: CASSLGRQTGGPVTEAFF
v_gene: TRBV7-2; abundance: .; CDR3aa: CASSPRTGSYGYTF
v_gene: TRBV19; abundance: .; CDR3aa: CASTKNPGVAYNEQFF
v_gene: TRBV7-2; abundance: .; CDR3aa: CASSPYYGQPQHF
v_gene: TRBV5-6; abundance: .; CDR3aa: CASSFRGYNQPQHF
v_gene: TRBV12-3/TRBV12-4; abundance: .; CDR3aa: CASSLGAYEQYF
v_gene: TRBV29-1; abundance: .; CDR3aa: CSALTGVTEAFF
v_gene: TRBV14; abundance: .; CDR3aa: CASSSYRDTDNSPLHF
v_gene: TRBV7-3; abundance: .; CDR3aa: CASSLSASPNEQFF
v_gene: TRBV19; abundance: .; CDR3aa: CASSSRTGGAGAFF
v_gene: TRBV27; abundance: .; CDR3aa: CASSFQGRSGANVLTF
v_gene: TRBV15; abundance: .; CDR3aa: CATSREVQGYEKLFF